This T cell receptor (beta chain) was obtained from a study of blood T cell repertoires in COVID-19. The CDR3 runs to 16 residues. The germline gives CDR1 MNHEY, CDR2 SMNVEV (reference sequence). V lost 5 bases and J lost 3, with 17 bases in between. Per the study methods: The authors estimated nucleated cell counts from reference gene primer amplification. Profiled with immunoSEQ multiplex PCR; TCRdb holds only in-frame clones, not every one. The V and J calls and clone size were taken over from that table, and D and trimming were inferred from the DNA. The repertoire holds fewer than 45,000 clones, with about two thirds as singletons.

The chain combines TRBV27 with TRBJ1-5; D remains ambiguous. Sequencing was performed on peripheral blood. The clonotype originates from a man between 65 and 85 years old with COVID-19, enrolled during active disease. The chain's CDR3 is CASSPVEGLTNQPQHF. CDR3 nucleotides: TGTGCCAGCAGTCCCGTTGAGGGTCTAACCAATCAGCCCCAGCATTTT.